The text below deals with one TCR beta chain. Its antigen is as yet unknown. V was shortened by 4 bases and J by 5 bases, with 27 bases between the two germline ends. The length of the CDR3 is 19 residues. CDR1 and CDR2 from the germline V gene are SGDLS and YYNGEE. This entry belongs to a study of cytotoxic CD8 clonotypes in ibrutinib-treated CLL. Across the whole study: Patients attained about 25 partial and 2 complete responses; at median around 70 months, around 14 remained remitted while 12 progressed.

As input for TCR beta libraries, around 2 micrograms of genomic DNA came from cryopreserved PBMCs. Study outcomes and limitations: Sampling times (in sustained-remission versus progressing patients) were not the same.

The planned depth of sequencing spanned 1 in 200,000 to 1 in 1 million T cells. Libraries were prepared by immunoSEQ multiplex PCR; TCRdb keeps only in-frame clonotypes and omits some of them. The sample contains 75,000 to 80,000 clones, over 65% of which appear only once. Sample: PBMCs, taken after 24 months of ibrutinib treatment. This chain joins TRBV9 and TRBJ1-4; D is possibly TRBD1 (6 bases). This TCR was sampled from a human donor with chronic lymphocytic leukemia. DNA of the CDR3: TGTGCCAGCAGCCCTCACGCAGGGACACCCCTAAAGGGCAATGAAAAACTGTTTTTT. Amino acids: CASSPHAGTPLKGNEKLFF.